The T cell receptor (beta chain) under discussion was sequenced for a study of OX40 agonist ivuxolimab in advanced cancers. The ends were cut back, 4 bases at V and 2 bases at J, with 15 bases in the middle. Germline loops: CDR1 SGHDT, CDR2 YYEEEE. The CDR3 runs to 15 residues. Sequencing used immunoSEQ multiplex PCR; TCRdb keeps in-frame clones, though not all of them. The sample shows tens of thousands of clones, 83% of them seen only once. V and J are TRBV5-6 and TRBJ1-2; D perhaps matches TRBD1 (6 bases). The sample consisted of CD4+ or CD8+ T cells sorted from blood, taken in a trial of the OX40 agonist ivuxolimab. This TCR was sampled from an adult with an advanced solid tumor such as melanoma, head and neck, liver or kidney cancer. The CDR3 DNA reads TGTGCCAGCAGCACCTGGGGGGGCGCGAACTATGGCTACACCTTC. Amino acids: CASSTWGGANYGYTF.